Described below is a single TCR beta chain sequence and its context. Antigen: not known. The sample comes from a study of T cell repertoires in cytomegalovirus infection. Study at large: The authors used CMV epitopes that were HLA-C-restricted (recently identified) and HLA-B-restricted (well studied). Evidence of both CMV infection and a matching HLA type came from public TCR beta signatures. Points from the study as a whole: HLA-C-restricted CMV clonotypes gave the most frequent clonotype in two of eight donors. Accumulated public TCR beta family frequency recognized individuals carrying CMV together with the relevant HLA.

A single record per CDR3 protein comes from TCRdb applying MiXCR to the reads. This sample has about 770,000 distinct CDR3 sequences, with about 27% found just once. The CDR3 extends over 16 amino acids. V was cut by 1 base and J by 0 bases, with 10 bases left in between. CDR1 is ENHRY, CDR2 SYGVKD, per germline. This material consisted of cultured CD8+ T cells from PBMCs, taken from culture after CMV antigen stimulation. This clonotype was sampled from a human donor in good health (CMV status not recorded). Some clones in this sample may be carry-over from other donors' samples. The V and J genes are TRBV10-3 and TRBJ1-3; D perhaps matches TRBD1 (5 bases). Here the CDR3 DNA reads TGTGCCATCAGTGAGTGGGACGGTAGCTCTGGAAACACCATATATTTT. It encodes CAISEWDGSSGNTIYF.